Following are 31 T cell receptor beta chains from one sample sequenced in a study of shared clonotypes between healthy human individuals. Clones were read by immunoSEQ multiplex PCR, and TCRdb kept only the in-frame ones, dropping some. The repertoire consists of some 2 million clones, with roughly 96% occurring once and the leading ten covering 0.13%. The specimen was naive CD4+ T cells sorted from blood. Indicated subset: CD45RA+ positively selected. These receptor sequences come from a man between 18 and 29 years old in good health.

The chain recombines TRBV2 with TRBJ2-1, with a weak D call TRBD1 (6 bases). CDR1 SNHLY and CDR2 FYNNEI come from the germline V gene. The CDR3 is 15 amino acids. The germline V and J ends were trimmed by 3 bases and 7 bases, with 16 bases remaining between them. The CDR3: CASSDEGQLWNEQFF. CDR3 DNA: TGTGCCAGCAGTGACGAGGGACAACTGTGGAATGAGCAGTTCTTC. The full variable domain, rest sourced from reference TRBV2 and TRBJ2-1, is EPEVTQTPSHQVTQMGQEVILRCVPISNHLYFYWYRQILGQKVEFLVSFYNNEISEKSEIFDDQFSVERPDGSNFTLKIRSTKLEDSAMYFCASSDEGQLWNEQFFGPGTRLTVL.

The chain employs TRBV5-1 and TRBJ2-2; 10 positions match TRBD2. J lost 3 bases, V lost 3 bases, and 11 bases had no gene match. The germline V gene encodes CDR1 SGHRS and CDR2 YFSETQ. The CDR3 sequence is 18 residues long. The CDR3 coding sequence is TGCGCCAGCAGCTCCGGGTCTAGCGGGAGACTGTACACCGGGGAGCTGTTTTTT. Encoded protein: CASSSGSSGRLYTGELFF.

The rearrangement links TRBV5-4 to TRBJ2-7; maybe TRBD2 (5 bases). The germline V gene encodes CDR1 SGHNT and CDR2 YYREEE (reference sequence). The V end lost 4 bases, the J end lost 0 bases, and 8 bases lay between the germline ends. The CDR3 contains 13 residues. The CDR3 here is CASSVGVSYEQYF. The CDR3 nucleotides are TGTGCCAGCAGCGTCGGGGTCTCCTACGAGCAGTACTTC.

The chain couples TRBV28 to TRBJ2-4; D is perhaps TRBD1 (5 bases). Germline values: CDR1 MDHEN, CDR2 SYDVKM. This CDR3 is built from 14 residues. Trimming took 3 bases from V and 8 from J, leaving 14 bases between them. CDR3 loop: CASSFVARADIQYF. Written as DNA, the CDR3 is TGTGCCAGCAGTTTTGTTGCCAGGGCGGACATTCAGTACTTC.

The chain links TRBV18 to TRBJ1-5; a weak D match, TRBD1 (5 bases). CDR1 and CDR2 from the germline V gene are KGHSH and LQKENI. The CDR3 is 14 residues long. Trimming pared 6 bases from V and 0 bases from J, leaving 9 bases between. Here the CDR3 reads CASSLGLSNQPQHF. The CDR3 DNA sequence: TGTGCCAGCTCCCTGGGGCTTAGCAATCAGCCCCAGCATTTT.

The rearrangement links TRBV7-8 to TRBJ1-2; 11 bases map to TRBD1. The CDR3 is 14 residues long. Germline CDR1 reads SGHVS; CDR2 reads FQNEAQ. V gave up 5 bases and J gave up 5 bases; unmatched junction bases: 4. The CDR3, as DNA: TGTGCCAGCAGCAAGGGACAGGGGGATTATGGCTACACCTTC. Protein: CASSKGQGDYGYTF.

Points on this clone: This sample includes further DNA sequences coding for the same CDR3. J is TRBJ1-2 and V is TRBV2; TRBD1 matches 10 bases. The CDR3 loop spans 14 amino acids. The trim removed 6 bases at V and 5 bases at J, leaving 6 bases unmatched. The germline gives CDR1 SNHLY, CDR2 FYNNEI. CDR3 residues: CASSTRDRGYGYTF. CDR3 bases: TGTGCCAGCAGCACCCGGGACAGGGGATATGGCTACACCTTC.

V usage is TRBV18 and J usage is TRBJ1-4; TRBD1 might be the D (5 bases). Germline CDR1 reads KGHSH; CDR2 reads LQKENI. V shed 6 bases and J shed 8 bases, with 13 bases lying between them. The CDR3 is made up of 13 amino acids. The CDR3 DNA is TGTGCCAGCTCGGGACTTTCGGGGGAAAAACTGTTTTTT. Its protein is CASSGLSGEKLFF. The variable domain in full, completed from reference TRBV18 and TRBJ1-4, reads NAGVMQNPRHLVRRRGQEARLRCSPMKGHSHVYWYRQLPEEGLKFMVYLQKENIIDESGMPKERFSAEFPKEGPSILRIQQVVRGDSAAYFCASSGLSGEKLFFGSGTQLSVL.

V is TRBV5-6 and J is TRBJ2-7; 10 positions match TRBD1. The CDR3 is 15 residues long. Looked up from germline, CDR1 is SGHDT and CDR2 is YYEEEE. Losses at the gene ends were 0 bases for V and 4 bases for J; bases not matched to a gene: 4. Here the CDR3 DNA reads TGTGCCAGCAGCTTGGGACAGGGGGCAAGTTACGAGCAGTACTTC. Translation gives CASSLGQGASYEQYF.

The rearrangement links TRBV27 to TRBJ2-7, with 11 nucleotides matching TRBD2. CDR1 and CDR2 from the germline V gene are MNHEY and SMNVEV (reference sequence). CDR3 length: 21 amino acids. Trimming cost V 4 bases and J 4 bases; bases outside gene matches: 24. CDR3 amino acids: CASSSPPRGDSGRAVRYEQYF. In nucleotides, the CDR3 is TGTGCCAGCAGTTCCCCCCCCAGAGGGGATAGCGGGAGGGCCGTAAGGTACGAGCAGTACTTC.

CDR3: CASSVLGGTSYEQYF. As DNA, the CDR3 is TGTGCCAGCAGCGTCCTAGGGGGGACCTCCTACGAGCAGTACTTC. This chain links TRBV9 with TRBJ2-7; D is perhaps TRBD1 or TRBD2 (6 bases each). The length of the CDR3 is 15 residues. Germline CDR1 reads SGDLS; CDR2 reads YYNGEE. Between the trimmed V and J ends, which lost 2 bases and 0 bases, there was a span of 12 bases.

V usage is TRBV29-1 and J usage is TRBJ2-1; either TRBD1 or TRBD2 may supply D (5 bases each). Between the trimmed V and J ends, which lost 6 bases and 7 bases, there was a span of 16 bases. CDR1 SQVTM and CDR2 ANQGSEA come from the germline V gene. The CDR3 is made up of 13 amino acids. Written as DNA, the CDR3 is TGCAGCGTCCGGACTTGGGGCGGGAATGAGCAGTTCTTC. The encoded protein is CSVRTWGGNEQFF.

The rearrangement joins TRBV5-6 to TRBJ2-7; D remains unclear. Germline CDR1 SGHDT, CDR2 YYEEEE. The CDR3 sequence is 13 residues long. V lost 1 base, J lost 2 bases, and 7 bases lay in between. The CDR3: CASSLFPPYEQYF. For the CDR3, the DNA is TGTGCCAGCAGCTTGTTTCCTCCCTACGAGCAGTACTTC.

This chain links TRBV7-6 with TRBJ2-7, with TRBD2 identical over 14 bases. V lost 8 bases and J lost 4; bases outside the gene matches: 10. Germline CDR1 is SGHVS and CDR2 is FNYEAQ. The CDR3 runs to 16 residues. In DNA, the CDR3 is TGTGCCAGCCTTTGGACTAGCGGGAGGAAGATGTACGAGCAGTACTTC. Translated: CASLWTSGRKMYEQYF.

This chain connects TRBV6-6 to TRBJ2-3; no clear D gene. Germline CDR1 reads MNHNY; CDR2 reads SVGAGI (reference sequence). The length of the CDR3 is 13 residues. Trimming removed 5 bases from V and 2 bases from J, with 8 bases in between. CDR3 sequence (DNA): TGTGCCAGCAGTCACAGAAACACAGATACGCAGTATTTT. Its translation is CASSHRNTDTQYF.

J is TRBJ2-7 and V is TRBV7-9; 7 nucleotides match TRBD2. The CDR3 is 14 residues long. V gave up 6 bases and J gave up 0 bases; unmatched junction bases: 5. Germline V CDR1 and CDR2: SEHNR, FQNEAQ (reference sequence). The CDR3, as DNA: TGTGCCAGCAGTGTGGGAGGGAACTCCTACGAGCAGTACTTC. Protein product: CASSVGGNSYEQYF. Supplemented by reference TRBV7-9 and TRBJ2-7, the full variable domain reads DTGVSQNPRHKITKRGQNVTFRCDPISEHNRLYWYRQTLGQGPEFLTYFQNEAQLEKSRLLSDRFSAERPKGSFSTLEIQRTEQGDSAMYLCASSVGGNSYEQYFGPGTRLTVT.

A single count supports this clone. This chain uses TRBV6-6 with TRBJ1-3, with no clear D. The germline CDR1 and CDR2 sequences are MNHNY and SVGAGI (reference sequence). V lost 0 bases and J lost 1, with 7 bases in between. The CDR3 consists of 15 residues. The CDR3 sequence: CASSYSAPSGNTIYF. The CDR3 coding sequence is TGTGCCAGCAGTTACTCGGCCCCTTCTGGAAACACCATATATTTT.

This chain connects TRBV30 to TRBJ1-1; 9 bases map to TRBD1. In germline, CDR1 is GTSNPN, CDR2 SVGIG (reference sequence). The CDR3 consists of 17 residues. V trimming: 2 bases; J trimming: 0 bases; junction bases outside the gene matches: 10. This chain's CDR3 is CAWSTGTGFPMNTEAFF. DNA of the CDR3: TGTGCCTGGAGTACTGGGACAGGGTTCCCAATGAACACTGAAGCTTTCTTT.

The rearrangement uses TRBV28 and TRBJ1-4; 8 bases are a match to TRBD1. The germline CDR1 and CDR2 sequences are MDHEN and SYDVKM. The trim removed 5 bases at V and 11 bases at J, leaving 16 bases unmatched. The CDR3 consists of 16 residues. CDR3 amino acids: CASSAPRETGVTKLFF. Here the CDR3 DNA reads TGTGCCAGCAGTGCCCCTCGCGAGACAGGGGTGACGAAACTGTTTTTT.

The J gene is TRBJ2-5, the V gene TRBV7-2; no clear D gene. The CDR3 is 12 amino acids. V lost 3 bases and J lost 5, with 7 bases in between. The germline V gene encodes CDR1 SGHTA and CDR2 FQGNSA. The CDR3 DNA follows: TGTGCCAGCAGCTTCGGAGTTGAGACCCAGTACTTC. Amino acid sequence: CASSFGVETQYF.

This sequence joins TRBV7-8 and TRBJ1-5; tentatively, D is TRBD1 (5 bases). The CDR3 has 13 amino acids. Germline CDR1 is SGHVS and CDR2 is FQNEAQ. V gave up 5 bases and J gave up 9 bases, with 14 bases separating them. For the CDR3, the DNA is TGTGCCAGCAGCATCGGGGCACGGGGGCCCCAGCATTTT. It is translated as CASSIGARGPQHF.

In regard to this clone: Additional DNA sequences in this sample encode the identical CDR3. For the CDR3, the DNA is TGTGCCATCAGCGGAAGGGGCTCCGGGGCCAACGTCCTGACTTTC. This encodes CAISGRGSGANVLTF. The chain carries TRBV10-3 and TRBJ2-6, with D perhaps TRBD1 (5 bases). Trimming cost V 6 bases and J 4 bases, with 13 bases left between them. Germline V gene data show CDR1 as ENHRY and CDR2 as SYGVKD. CDR3 size: 15 residues.

The rearrangement uses TRBV30 and TRBJ2-7, with TRBD1 matching over 7 bases. Germline V gene data show CDR1 as GTSNPN and CDR2 as SVGIG (reference sequence). CDR3 length: 16 amino acids. The junction had 10 bases not matched to a gene; V was cut back by 0 bases and J by 2 bases. CDR3 amino acids: CAWSVIRWDRPYEQYF. CDR3 nucleotides: TGTGCCTGGAGTGTAATCCGTTGGGACAGACCCTACGAGCAGTACTTC.

The chain carries TRBV30 and TRBJ2-6; TRBD2 might be the D (5 bases). Germline CDR1 is GTSNPN and CDR2 is SVGIG (reference sequence). This CDR3 region has 14 residues. V lost 5 bases, J lost 4 bases, and 12 bases lay in between. CDR3: CAWDEGTGANVLTF. CDR3 sequence (DNA): TGTGCCTGGGACGAGGGAACCGGGGCCAACGTCCTGACTTTC.

The rearrangement uses TRBV6-5 and TRBJ2-7, with 10 bases lining up with TRBD2. The V gene end was trimmed by 6 bases and the J gene end by 7 bases; junction bases not matched to a gene: 6. Germline V CDR1 and CDR2: MNHEY, SVGAGI. The CDR3 has 13 amino acids. The CDR3 coding sequence is TGTGCCAGCAGCTCAGCGGGGGGGAGGGAGCAGTACTTC. It specifies CASSSAGGREQYF.

The chain links TRBV7-2 to TRBJ2-5, with 10 positions matching TRBD1. The ends lost 2 bases at V and 5 bases at J; junction bases unmatched: 14. The CDR3 is made up of 18 amino acids. Germline V gives CDR1 SGHTA, CDR2 FQGNSA. CDR3 coding DNA: TGTGCCAGCAGCTTAATCGTTTCCCGACAGGGGGCGAGGGAGACCCAGTACTTC. It codes for CASSLIVSRQGARETQYF.

To note about this clone: In the same sample, other DNA sequences code for this CDR3. The V and J genes are TRBV30 and TRBJ1-5; D unresolved. The germline V and J ends were trimmed by 2 bases and 0 bases, with 2 bases remaining between them. The length of the CDR3 is 12 residues. The germline V gene has CDR1 GTSNPN and CDR2 SVGIG (reference sequence). For the CDR3, the DNA is TGTGCCTGGAGTTATAGCAATCAGCCCCAGCATTTT. Encoded protein: CAWSYSNQPQHF.

The V call is TRBV6-5, the J call TRBJ2-2, with 8 bases that match TRBD1. This CDR3 has 15 amino acids. Germline loops: CDR1 MNHEY, CDR2 SVGAGI. V was clipped by 6 bases and J by 2 bases; unmatched bases: 5. The DNA for the CDR3 is TGTGCCAGCAGACCGGGACAGGTTAACACCGGGGAGCTGTTTTTT. The encoded protein is CASRPGQVNTGELFF.

The rearrangement joins TRBV7-9 to TRBJ1-2, with unresolved D. V was pared by 4 bases and J by 6 bases, with 6 bases between. This CDR3 is 11 amino acids long. Germline-derived CDR1 and CDR2 are SEHNR and FQNEAQ (reference sequence). The CDR3 here is CASSSGDGYTF. The DNA of the CDR3 is TGTGCCAGCAGCTCGGGCGATGGCTACACCTTC.

This clone occurred once. The CDR3 region is CAISRTTNEKLFF. DNA for the CDR3: TGTGCCATCAGCAGGACAACTAATGAAAAACTGTTTTTT. The rearrangement joins TRBV2 to TRBJ1-4; D not resolved. V shed 10 bases and J shed 0 bases, with 9 bases lying between them. The CDR3 extends over 13 amino acids. Germline V gene sequence: CDR1 SNHLY, CDR2 FYNNEI.

This chain links TRBV5-6 with TRBJ2-2; D call uncertain. The CDR3 has 13 residues. Trimming cost V 0 bases and J 5 bases, with 5 bases left between them. CDR1 SGHDT and CDR2 YYEEEE come from the germline V gene. The CDR3 coding sequence is TGTGCCAGCAGCTTGGGGCGAACCGGGGAGCTGTTTTTT. This translates into CASSLGRTGELFF.